The 10 T cell receptor beta chains below were found in one sample sequenced in a study of blood T cells in healthy people across ages. A sample-barcoded 5' primer and a J-beta primer mix were used in a second PCR of roughly 6 to 11 cycles. TCRdb ran MiXCR on the 5' RACE reads and lists one entry per CDR3 protein. This table holds more than 500,000 distinct CDR3 sequences, about 28% found once. The sample also formed part of further work on T cells of mothers and their children.

Sequenced input: blood. All receptors derive from a boy aged 2 to 10 in good health.

This chain connects TRBV29-1 to TRBJ2-3; 10 nucleotides align to TRBD2. This CDR3 region has 14 residues. The V gene's germline CDR1 is SQVTM and CDR2 ANQGSEA. J lost 1 base, V lost 7 bases, and 5 bases had no gene match. The CDR3 region has the DNA TGCAGCGGGACCCTAGCGGGGGGCACAGATACGCAGTATTTT. Its translation is CSGTLAGGTDTQYF.

The rearrangement uses TRBV9 and TRBJ2-1, with D possibly being TRBD1 or TRBD2 (5 bases each). The CDR3 sequence is 17 residues long. Germline CDR1 SGDLS, CDR2 YYNGEE. V dropped 4 bases and J dropped 0 bases, with 17 bases sitting between them. CDR3 DNA sequence: TGTGCCAGCAGCCCCCAATGGGGGACGAGCTCCTACAATGAGCAGTTCTTC. This encodes CASSPQWGTSSYNEQFF.

V gene TRBV10-3 combines with J gene TRBJ2-5; TRBD1 is a possible D gene (6 bases). The J call may be in error: the DNA end matches TRBJ2-1 better. Germline V gives CDR1 ENHRY, CDR2 SYGVKD. This CDR3 contains 14 residues. Here the CDR3 DNA reads TGTGCCATCAGTGCTGGCAGGGGCTACAATGAGCAGTTCTTC. Translating it yields CAISAGRGYNEQFF.

This clonotype has more than one count but fewer than ten. The chain uses TRBV5-1 and TRBJ2-3; 9 bases are shared with TRBD2. The trim removed 2 bases at V and 5 bases at J, leaving 3 bases unmatched. This CDR3 has 14 residues. Germline assignment: CDR1 SGHRS and CDR2 YFSETQ. The CDR3 spells CASSLAGGRDTQYF. The CDR3 DNA sequence: TGCGCCAGCAGCTTAGCGGGGGGAAGAGATACGCAGTATTTT. Filled out from reference TRBV5-1 and TRBJ2-3, the complete variable domain reads KAGVTQTPRYLIKTRGQQVTLSCSPISGHRSVSWYQQTPGQGLQFLFEYFSETQRNKGNFPGRFSGRQFSNSRSEMNVSTLELGDSALYLCASSLAGGRDTQYFGPGTRLTVL.

The J gene is TRBJ2-4, the V gene TRBV27; D tentatively reads TRBD1 or TRBD2 (7 bases each). CDR1 is MNHEY and CDR2 is SMNVEV in the germline V gene (reference sequence). The CDR3 runs to 15 residues. V was shortened by 2 bases and J by 4 bases, with 12 bases between the two germline ends. The CDR3 sequence: CASSLSRGGKNIQYF. The CDR3 DNA sequence: TGTGCCAGCAGTTTAAGCAGGGGGGGGAAAAACATTCAGTACTTC.

The chain combines TRBV7-2 with TRBJ2-7; TRBD1 agrees at 8 bases. V lost 3 bases to trimming and J lost 2 bases; unmatched junction nucleotides: 6. CDR3 length: 15 residues. Germline V gives CDR1 SGHTA, CDR2 FQGNSA. This CDR3 is CASSFQQGGAYEQYF. DNA for the CDR3: TGTGCCAGCAGCTTCCAACAGGGGGGAGCCTACGAGCAGTACTTC.

This clonotype was seen only a few times. The genes are TRBV7-9 and TRBJ1-1; D ambiguous. Trimming removed 2 bases at V and 5 bases at J, with 6 bases between. The CDR3 runs 12 residues. Germline V gene data show CDR1 as SEHNR and CDR2 as FQNEAQ (reference sequence). This CDR3 is CASSLKATEAFF. The CDR3 nucleotides read TGTGCCAGCAGCTTAAAGGCTACTGAAGCTTTCTTT. The full variable domain, completed using reference TRBV7-9 and TRBJ1-1, is DTGVSQNPRHKITKRGQNVTFRCDPISEHNRLYWYRQTLGQGPEFLTYFQNEAQLEKSRLLSDRFSAERPKGSFSTLEIQRTEQGDSAMYLCASSLKATEAFFGQGTRLTVV.

This clonotype was seen a few times. This sequence joins TRBV7-2 and TRBJ2-1; D unresolved. Between the trimmed V and J ends, which lost 3 bases and 3 bases, there was a span of 3 bases. CDR3 length equals 12 residues. Germline values: CDR1 SGHTA, CDR2 FQGNSA. DNA for the CDR3: TGTGCCAGCAGCTTTAACTACAATGAGCAGTTCTTC. Translating gives CASSFNYNEQFF.

V and J are TRBV27 and TRBJ1-5, with 8 bases identical to TRBD1. The J segment lost 7 bases and the V segment lost 8 bases, leaving 7 bases of the junction unmatched. CDR3 length equals 13 residues. Germline V lookup: CDR1 MNHEY, CDR2 SMNVEV (reference sequence). CDR3 coding DNA: TGTGCCAGCGGCGGACAGGGCACACAGCCCCAGCATTTT. Encoded protein: CASGGQGTQPQHF.

This chain connects TRBV20-1 to TRBJ2-1; the D gene is possibly TRBD2 (6 bases). Judging by the DNA end, TRBJ2-7 fits better; the J call may be wrong. The CDR3 totals 15 residues. From germline, CDR1 is DFQATT and CDR2 SNEGSKA (reference sequence). The CDR3 DNA follows: TGCAGTGCTAGAGATCCGGCAGCGGGTGAATACGAGCAGTACTTC. This gives the protein CSARDPAAGEYEQYF.